Listed below are T cell receptor beta chains from one sample, sequenced in a study of blood T cell repertoires in COVID-19. Produced via immunoSEQ multiplex PCR; TCRdb's table is partial and in-frame only. The sample includes 130,000 to 150,000 clones, around 84% of them seen just once. Material: PBMCs or T cells enriched from blood (not recorded which). The source of these receptors is a woman in her fifties or sixties who had been exposed to COVID-19. Each CDR3 is given with its conserved first and last residue. A D gene is named only where the DNA matches it firmly. A row's size may be missing; if present it is once, few, many or a size class.

D,J,size,V,DNA,CDR3
NA,TRBJ2-7,NA,TRBV4-1,TGCGCCAGCAGCCAAGAAGGACAGTTCTACGAGCAGTACTTC,CASSQEGQFYEQYF
TRBD2,TRBJ2-1,NA,TRBV3-1/TRBV3-2,TGTGCCAGCAGCCGGGGACTAGCGGGGGCCTCCTACAATGAGCAGTTCTTC,CASSRGLAGASYNEQFF
NA,TRBJ1-2,NA,TRBV4-1,TGCGCCAGCAGCCAAGATCTTGTCAAACTAACCCTCAACTATGGCTACACCTTC,CASSQDLVKLTLNYGYTF
TRBD2,TRBJ2-1,NA,TRBV6-4,TGTGCCAGCAGTGACTCGCTAGCGGACTACAATGAGCAGTTCTTC,CASSDSLADYNEQFF
NA,TRBJ1-2,NA,TRBV27,TGTGCCAGCAGGGGTCTGACAGTTTATGGCTACACCTTC,CASRGLTVYGYTF
TRBD2,TRBJ2-7,NA,TRBV5-1,TGCGCCAGCAGCTATGGACTAGCGGGGGTTTACGAGCAGTACTTC,CASSYGLAGVYEQYF
NA,TRBJ1-1,NA,TRBV3-1/TRBV3-2,TGTGCCAGCAGCCAAGTGGGGCGTATGAACACTGAAGCTTTCTTT,CASSQVGRMNTEAFF
NA,TRBJ1-2,once,TRBV5-1,TGCGCCAGCAGCTCACGGCCCACAGAAGGAAGTGGCTACACCTTC,CASSSRPTEGSGYTF
TRBD1,TRBJ2-3,few,TRBV19,TGTGCCAGTACTCATAGGGGGACAGGTACGCAGTATTTT,CASTHRGTGTQYF
NA,TRBJ2-3,NA,TRBV5-4,TGTGCCGGAAGCAAGGGTGGACTCCTCACAGATACGCAGTATTTT,CAGSKGGLLTDTQYF
NA,TRBJ1-2,NA,TRBV11-2,TGTGCCAGCAGCTTAGGAAATTCAGCTAACTATGGCTACACCTTC,CASSLGNSANYGYTF
TRBD1,TRBJ2-3,NA,TRBV2,TGTGCCAGCACCTGGACAGGGGACACAGATACGCAGTATTTT,CASTWTGDTDTQYF
TRBD2,TRBJ2-7,NA,TRBV5-1,TGCGCCAGCAGTCCGGGGGCTAGCGGGAGCTACGAGCAGTACTTC,CASSPGASGSYEQYF
TRBD1,TRBJ1-6,few,TRBV9,TGTGCCAGCAGCCTAGGGGACAGTAATTCACCCCTCCACTTT,CASSLGDSNSPLHF
TRBD2,TRBJ2-7,NA,TRBV3-1/TRBV3-2,TGTGCCAGCAGCCAGGGGACTAGCGGGGGAGCCTACGAGCAGTACTTC,CASSQGTSGGAYEQYF
NA,TRBJ2-2,NA,TRBV7-2,TGTGCCAGCAGTAGCGGACAGAACACCGGGGAGCTGTTTTTT,CASSSGQNTGELFF
NA,TRBJ1-1,NA,TRBV27,TGTGCCAGCAGTTACTTGTTCGGTGAAGCTTTCTTT,CASSYLFGEAFF
NA,TRBJ1-6,few,TRBV7-9,TGTGCCAGCAGCTTAGGCGGGCGAGGGAATTCACCCCTCCACTTT,CASSLGGRGNSPLHF
NA,TRBJ2-7,NA,TRBV10-2,TGCGCCAGCAGTGGGTGGGAGGTCTCCTACGAGCAGTACTTC,CASSGWEVSYEQYF
TRBD1,TRBJ1-3,NA,TRBV9,TGTGCCAGCAGCGCGGGGGCTCAGGGGGCCTCTGGAAACACCATATATTTT,CASSAGAQGASGNTIYF
NA,TRBJ2-7,NA,TRBV6-5,TGTGCCAGCAGTTATTCACCCTCGGGTAACTACGAGCAGTACTTC,CASSYSPSGNYEQYF
TRBD2,TRBJ2-1,NA,TRBV3-1/TRBV3-2,TGTGCCAGCAGCCAATTTTCTAGCGGGGCCCTTTTTGAGCAGTTCTTC,CASSQFSSGALFEQFF
NA,TRBJ1-4,NA,TRBV6-5,TGTGCCAGCAGTCACCTTCCACCGGGAAAACTGTTTTTT,CASSHLPPGKLFF
NA,TRBJ1-2,once,TRBV5-5,TGTGCCAGCAGCTTGGCCAGGAACTATGGCTACACCTTC,CASSLARNYGYTF
TRBD1,TRBJ2-3,NA,TRBV9,TGTGCCAGCAGCGTAGAGGGGGCCAGGGTGGAGGCAGATACGCAGTATTTT,CASSVEGARVEADTQYF
TRBD1,TRBJ2-2,NA,TRBV3-1/TRBV3-2,TGTGCCAGCAGCCAAGAACAGGGGAACCCCGGGGAGCTGTTTTTT,CASSQEQGNPGELFF
TRBD1,TRBJ2-5,NA,TRBV5-4,TGTGCCAGCAGCTCCCGCCCCGGGACAGGGGCGACCACGGGGACCCAGTACTTC,CASSSRPGTGATTGTQYF
NA,TRBJ2-7,NA,TRBV4-2,TGTGCCAGCAGCCAAGTTACGACAGGTTATTCCTACGAGCAGTACTTC,CASSQVTTGYSYEQYF
NA,TRBJ1-1,NA,TRBV29-1,TGCAGTGCTGCCGGGTGGTCTGAAGCTTTCTTT,CSAAGWSEAFF
NA,TRBJ2-2,NA,TRBV2,TGTGCCAGCAGCACCTCAAGGGATAGGGGCACCGGGGAGCTGTTTTTT,CASSTSRDRGTGELFF
NA,TRBJ2-2,NA,TRBV25-1,TGTGCCAGCAGTGAATTTGGCCTCACCGGGGAGCTGTTTTTT,CASSEFGLTGELFF
NA,TRBJ1-1,NA,TRBV6-2/TRBV6-3,TGTGCCAGCAGTTACTCGATTTACGCAGATAAGGGGCCCATGGAATCTGAAGCTTTCTTT,CASSYSIYADKGPMESEAFF
TRBD1,TRBJ1-1,NA,TRBV20-1,TGCAGTGCTAGTCTAGACAGGGCGAGCACTGAAGCTTTCTTT,CSASLDRASTEAFF
NA,TRBJ2-7,NA,TRBV2,TGTGCCAGCAGTCCCACAGCTTACTCATCCTACGAGCAGTACTTC,CASSPTAYSSYEQYF
TRBD2,TRBJ2-7,NA,TRBV30,TGTGCCTGGAGTGTATTCGGGGGGTACGAGCAGTACTTC,CAWSVFGGYEQYF
NA,TRBJ1-2,NA,TRBV27,TGTGCCAGCAGTTTTTACGGTAACTATGGCTACACCTTC,CASSFYGNYGYTF
TRBD2,TRBJ2-3,NA,TRBV9,TGTGCCAGCAGCGTAGGCGGCGGGGGGGCCCTAAGAGATACGCAGTATTTT,CASSVGGGGALRDTQYF
TRBD1,TRBJ2-5,NA,TRBV3-1/TRBV3-2,TGTGCCAGCAGCCTTAGACAGGGGCCGGAGACCCAGTACTTC,CASSLRQGPETQYF
NA,TRBJ1-1,NA,TRBV14,TGTGCCAGCAGCCAAGAACTGAGGAACACTGAAGCTTTCTTT,CASSQELRNTEAFF
TRBD2,TRBJ2-7,NA,TRBV11-2,TGTGCCAGCAGCTTAATCGGGACTAGCTACGAGCAGTACTTC,CASSLIGTSYEQYF
TRBD2,TRBJ2-7,few,TRBV3-1/TRBV3-2,TGTGCCAGCAGCCAGGGAACGGGAGGCCCCAGCGAGCAGTACTTC,CASSQGTGGPSEQYF
NA,TRBJ1-4,few,TRBV7-2,TGTGCCAGCAGCTTACAGGCAGCAACTAATGAAAAACTGTTTTTT,CASSLQAATNEKLFF
TRBD1,TRBJ2-2,NA,TRBV11-1,TGTGCCAGCAGCTCCGCCAGGGGGACCGGGGAGCTGTTTTTT,CASSSARGTGELFF
NA,TRBJ2-7,NA,TRBV7-9,TGTGCCAGCAGCCCCCGCTGGGCAGGGCCCTACGAGCAGTACTTC,CASSPRWAGPYEQYF
TRBD1,TRBJ2-6,once,TRBV5-1,TGCGCCAGCAGCTTCGCCGGGACAGGGTCTGGGGCCAACGTCCTGACTTTC,CASSFAGTGSGANVLTF
NA,TRBJ1-6,NA,TRBV7-8,TGTGCCAGCAGCTTAGCGCTACCATTCGATAATTCACCCCTCCACTTT,CASSLALPFDNSPLHF
TRBD1,TRBJ2-1,once,TRBV2,TGTGCCAGCAGTTCACAACCCGGGACAGGGTTGGGAGGGGGGTTCTTC,CASSSQPGTGLGGGFF
TRBD1,TRBJ1-2,NA,TRBV18,TGTGCCAGCTCACCAGACAGGGGGATCTATGGCTACACCTTC,CASSPDRGIYGYTF
TRBD2,TRBJ2-1,NA,TRBV20-1,TGCAGTGCTAGTCCGGGACTAGCGGGCCGGGCTCCCAATGAGCAGTTCTTC,CSASPGLAGRAPNEQFF
NA,TRBJ1-3,NA,TRBV19,TGTGCCAGTGAACGAGGCAGCGTCTCTGGAAACACCATATATTTT,CASERGSVSGNTIYF
TRBD2,TRBJ2-1,NA,TRBV4-2,TGTGCCAGCAGCCAGGGGGTTAGCGGGGGGTTGAATGAGCAGTTCTTC,CASSQGVSGGLNEQFF
NA,TRBJ1-1,NA,TRBV9,TGTGCCAGCAGCTTGTACGGGGAAGGTGAAGCTTTCTTT,CASSLYGEGEAFF
NA,TRBJ1-5,NA,TRBV5-1,TGCGCCAGCAGCTTGGCAGGGCAGGAGTGGCAGCCCCAGCATTTT,CASSLAGQEWQPQHF